This T cell receptor beta chain was sequenced during a study of breast tumors, draining lymph nodes, adjacent tissues. TCRdb called the multiplex PCR reads again in MiXCR, with one record for every CDR3 protein. The sample lists approximately 63,000 distinct CDR3 sequences, approximately 57% occurring once. The count of this clonotype is one. The CDR3 spans 16 residues. V lost 4 bases, J lost 7 bases, and 17 bases lay in between. The chain uses TRBV12-3 or TRBV12-4 and TRBJ1-6; D might be TRBD1 (6 bases). Sequences were obtained from breast tumor tissue. The receptor was derived from a female donor with breast cancer. Some clones in this sample may be carry-over from other donors' samples. The DNA for the CDR3 is TGTGCCAGCAGTTCCGAGGGGGGCTTGGACAATTCACCCCTCCACTTT. Protein: CASSSEGGLDNSPLHF.